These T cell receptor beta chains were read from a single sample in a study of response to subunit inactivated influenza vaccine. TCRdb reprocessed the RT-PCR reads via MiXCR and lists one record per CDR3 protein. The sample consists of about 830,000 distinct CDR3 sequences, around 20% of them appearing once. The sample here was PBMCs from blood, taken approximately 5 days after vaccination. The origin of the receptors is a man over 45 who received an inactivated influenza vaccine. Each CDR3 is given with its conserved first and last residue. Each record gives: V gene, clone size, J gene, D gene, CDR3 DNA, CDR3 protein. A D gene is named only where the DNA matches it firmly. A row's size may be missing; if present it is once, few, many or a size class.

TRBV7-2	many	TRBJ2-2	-	TGTGCCAGCAGCCCCCCCGCCTATACCGGGGAGCTGTTTTTT	CASSPPAYTGELFF
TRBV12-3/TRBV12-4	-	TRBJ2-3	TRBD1	TGTGCCAGCAGGATTGGGACAGCGGAGCTGGGTGGTACGCAGTATTTT	CASRIGTAELGGTQYF
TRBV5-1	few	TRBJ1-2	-	TGCGCCAGCAGCTTAGCGGACCGGTACGGCTATGGCTACACCTTC	CASSLADRYGYGYTF
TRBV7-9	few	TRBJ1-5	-	TGTGCCAGCAGCTTAGCGATAGCCACGGGAGACCAGCCCCAGCATTTT	CASSLAIATGDQPQHF
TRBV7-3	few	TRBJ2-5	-	TGTGCCAGCAGCTTAAGTGGCACCCAGACCCAGTACTTC	CASSLSGTQTQYF
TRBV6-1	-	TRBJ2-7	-	TGTGCCAGCAGCCGCGAGCGGCTGCCGTCCTACGAGCAGTACTTC	CASSRERLPSYEQYF
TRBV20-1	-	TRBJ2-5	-	TGCAGTGCTGCCAATCCCCCCACCCAGTACTTC	CSAANPPTQYF
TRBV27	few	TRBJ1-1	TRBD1	TGTGCCAGCAGTTTATCGCGGACAGGGGTCACTGAAGCTTTCTTT	CASSLSRTGVTEAFF
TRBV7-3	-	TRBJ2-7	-	TGTGCCAGCAGCTTAAGGGGGGAGCGCGAGCAGTACTTC	CASSLRGEREQYF
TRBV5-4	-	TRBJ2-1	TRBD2	TGTGCCAGCAGCACGGGACTAGCGGGAGGGCCAGGGGTGGATGAGCAGTTCTTC	CASSTGLAGGPGVDEQFF
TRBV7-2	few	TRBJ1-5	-	TGTGCCAGCAGCTTAGCTCCTCGCCGGTTTAGCAATCAGCCCCAGCATTTT	CASSLAPRRFSNQPQHF
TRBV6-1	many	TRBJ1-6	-	TGTGCCAGCAGGGGGAGTAGGACGGAGAATTCACCCCTCCACTTT	CASRGSRTENSPLHF
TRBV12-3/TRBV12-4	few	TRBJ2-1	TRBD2	TGTGCCAGCAGCCCGGGACTAGCGGGAACCGACAATGAGCAGTTCTTC	CASSPGLAGTDNEQFF